This T cell receptor (beta chain) comes out of a study of blood T cell repertoires in COVID-19. Participant age was roughly 18 to 100 years, and participants resided in roughly 24 US areas. The method was immunoSEQ multiplex PCR; TCRdb's version includes in-frame clones alone and lacks a portion of them. The sample includes around 310,000 clones, roughly 90% of them seen just once. The sample consisted of PBMCs or T cells enriched from blood (not recorded which). This TCR came from a woman under 40 who had recovered from COVID-19.

The chain's CDR3 is CASSPTTGGPAQPQHF. CDR3 coding DNA: TGTGCCAGCAGCCCTACGACAGGGGGCCCGGCTCAGCCCCAGCATTTT. The V gene is TRBV3-1 (or the pseudogene TRBV3-2), the J gene TRBJ1-5, with TRBD1 matching over 10 bases. In germline, CDR1 is LGHDT, CDR2 YNNKEL (reference sequence). The CDR3 has 16 amino acids. The V segment lost 4 bases and the J segment 6 bases; nucleotides outside the gene matches: 9.